These 6 T cell receptor beta chains came from one sample sequenced in a study of identical twins. TCRdb reprocessed the 5' RACE reads with MiXCR, giving one entry per CDR3 protein. Of roughly 290,000 distinct CDR3 sequences in the sample, 7.5% to 9.5% are singletons; the top ten hold approximately 6.5%. A further study also used this sample, focusing on yellow fever vaccine responses in identical twins.

The specimen sequenced was CD8+ T cells sorted from blood. These TCRs come from a woman aged 18 to 35 in good health.

This clonotype was observed many times. This chain links TRBV6-5 with TRBJ2-7; D is undetermined. This CDR3 is built from 13 residues. V was shortened by 3 bases and J by 2 bases, with 8 bases between the two germline ends. CDR1 is MNHEY, CDR2 SVGAGI, per germline. CDR3 loop: CASSYTETYEQYF. As DNA, the CDR3 is TGTGCCAGCAGTTATACCGAAACCTACGAGCAGTACTTC.

This clonotype was observed a handful of times. The chain has TRBV4-3 and TRBJ2-7; D not resolved. Germline V gene sequence: CDR1 LGHNA, CDR2 YSLEER. The V end lost 0 bases, the J end lost 3 bases, and 12 bases lay between the germline ends. The CDR3 is made up of 15 amino acids. The CDR3 bases are TGCGCCAGCAGCCAAGATGCGCGGCAGTACTACGAGCAGTACTTC. It specifies CASSQDARQYYEQYF.

The rearrangement uses TRBV7-9 and TRBJ2-7, with 7 nucleotides matching TRBD1. The CDR3 is made up of 14 amino acids. Looked up from germline, CDR1 is SEHNR and CDR2 is FQNEAQ (reference sequence). V trimming: 5 bases; J trimming: 2 bases; junction bases outside the gene matches: 6. DNA of the CDR3: TGTGCCAGCAGCGCAGACAGGGTGCCCTACGAGCAGTACTTC. Protein: CASSADRVPYEQYF.

This clonotype has just a few counts. The V and J genes are TRBV6-2 or TRBV6-3 and TRBJ1-4, with a tentative D call TRBD1 (5 bases). Germline V gene sequence: CDR1 MNHEY, CDR2 SVGEGT. This CDR3 region has 18 residues. V was pared by 0 bases and J by 0 bases, with 14 bases between. The CDR3 is CASSYSDISHATNEKLFF. Written as DNA, the CDR3 is TGTGCCAGCAGTTACTCGGACATCTCCCACGCAACTAATGAAAAACTGTTTTTT.

The table lists this clonotype with a few counts. This chain uses TRBV19 with TRBJ2-7, with D perhaps TRBD1 (6 bases). Trimming removed 5 bases from V and 5 bases from J, with 10 bases in between. CDR1 LNHDA and CDR2 SQIVND come from the germline V gene (reference sequence). This CDR3 region has 12 residues. CDR3 in amino acids: CASSPGDNEQYF. CDR3 in DNA: TGTGCCAGTAGTCCTGGGGACAACGAGCAGTACTTC.

Only one count was recorded for this clonotype. The rearrangement joins TRBV6-4 to TRBJ2-1, with D maybe TRBD2 (6 bases). The CDR3 has 14 residues. Per the germline V gene, CDR1 is MRHNA and CDR2 is SNTAGT. V was shortened by 2 bases and J by 8 bases, with 13 bases between the two germline ends. The DNA of the CDR3 is TGTGCCAGCAGTGACACCATCGGGGGTTATGAGCAGTTCTTC. Encoded protein: CASSDTIGGYEQFF.